A single sample is the source of the 5 T cell receptor beta chains below, sequenced in a study of shared clonotypes between healthy human individuals. Naive CD8 populations comprised CD45RO-negative cells positively selected for CCR7, excluding terminally differentiated effector memory CD45RA+ cells. TCRdb keeps only in-frame clones here, not all; method: immunoSEQ multiplex PCR. The sample lists about 820,000 clones, 92% occurring once. Sequencing used naive CD8+ T cells sorted from blood. The receptors originated from a man aged 25-45 years in good health.

The V and J genes are TRBV28 and TRBJ2-1; D is undetermined. The CDR3 is 15 amino acids. V gave up 3 bases and J gave up 8 bases, with 17 bases separating them. Germline values: CDR1 MDHEN, CDR2 SYDVKM. In DNA, the CDR3 is TGTGCCAGCAGTTTGCAGCCTAGTGGGTGGGATGAGCAGTTCTTC. As protein: CASSLQPSGWDEQFF.

This clone appeared a few times. The rearrangement links TRBV27 to TRBJ1-1; the match to TRBD1 covers 8 bases. The V segment lost 2 bases and the J segment 4 bases; nucleotides outside the gene matches: 6. CDR3 length: 15 amino acids. Germline V gives CDR1 MNHEY, CDR2 SMNVEV (reference sequence). The CDR3 loop reads CASSLAIQGGTEAFF. The CDR3 DNA reads as TGTGCCAGCAGTTTAGCAATACAGGGGGGCACTGAAGCTTTCTTT.

V usage is TRBV27 and J usage is TRBJ1-2; D unclear. The CDR3 has 16 amino acids. V was trimmed by 8 bases and J by 6 bases, leaving 25 bases between them. Germline V gene sequence: CDR1 MNHEY, CDR2 SMNVEV (reference sequence). This CDR3 is CASSSLEGSRDNGYTF. The CDR3 nucleotides are TGTGCCAGCTCTTCTTTAGAAGGATCAAGGGATAATGGCTACACCTTC.

The gene calls are TRBV28 and TRBJ2-7; the D gene is possibly TRBD1 (5 bases). V was clipped by 5 bases and J by 0 bases, with 14 bases between them. Germline lookup yields CDR1 MDHEN and CDR2 SYDVKM. The CDR3 is 15 amino acids. As DNA, the CDR3 is TGTGCCAGCAGTCTCACAGGTTTGAGCTCCTACGAGCAGTACTTC. Its protein is CASSLTGLSSYEQYF.

This clone was found once. The rearrangement uses TRBV7-6 and TRBJ2-2; no clear D gene. Germline V lookup: CDR1 SGHVS, CDR2 FNYEAQ. Trimming removed 1 base at V and 6 bases at J, with 6 bases between. This CDR3 region has 13 residues. The DNA of the CDR3 is TGTGCCAGCAGCTTAGACAGTGCCGGGGAGCTGTTTTTT. Protein sequence: CASSLDSAGELFF.